The clone carrying this T cell receptor (beta chain) has only a few counts. The record originates from a study of cytomegalovirus exposure and HLA in healthy donors. The overall study: Genotyping showed roughly 86% of roughly 390 donors falling in the Caucasian-associated ancestry cluster.

The study ran its PCR with 60 Vbeta and 13 Jbeta primers. Libraries were prepared by immunoSEQ multiplex PCR; TCRdb keeps only in-frame clonotypes and omits some of them. The sample yields 60,000 to 70,000 clones, around 80% seen once. The sequencing input was PBMCs. The sequence derives from a woman aged 25 to 39 in good health and CMV-seronegative.

In nucleotides, the CDR3 is TGTGCCAGCAGCCTCAACACCGGGGAGCTGTTTTTT. Residues: CASSLNTGELFF. The gene calls are TRBV7-8 and TRBJ2-2; no definite D call. Germline CDR1 SGHVS, CDR2 FQNEAQ. The length of the CDR3 is 12 residues. Trimming took off 5 bases at V and 2 bases at J, with 3 bases between the two ends.